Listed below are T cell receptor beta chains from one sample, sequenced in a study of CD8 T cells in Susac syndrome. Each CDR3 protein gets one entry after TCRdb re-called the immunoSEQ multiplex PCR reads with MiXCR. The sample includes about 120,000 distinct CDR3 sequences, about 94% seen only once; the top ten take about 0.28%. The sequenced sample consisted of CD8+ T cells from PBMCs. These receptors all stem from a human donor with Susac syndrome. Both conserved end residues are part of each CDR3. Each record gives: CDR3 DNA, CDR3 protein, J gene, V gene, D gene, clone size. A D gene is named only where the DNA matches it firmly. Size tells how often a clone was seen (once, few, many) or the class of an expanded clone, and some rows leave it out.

CDR3nt: TGCAGCGTTGCAGGAGGGGACAACTATGGCTACACCTTC; CDR3aa: CSVAGGDNYGYTF; j_gene: TRBJ1-2; v_gene: TRBV29-1; d_gene: NA; abundance: NA
CDR3nt: TGCAGCGTTGAAGAGCCCGCGGGGGGCTACACCTTC; CDR3aa: CSVEEPAGGYTF; j_gene: TRBJ1-2; v_gene: TRBV29-1; d_gene: NA; abundance: NA
CDR3nt: TGCGCCAGCAGCCAAGAGGACAGGCCCCCTACGGGGCAGTACTTC; CDR3aa: CASSQEDRPPTGQYF; j_gene: TRBJ2-7; v_gene: TRBV4-1; d_gene: TRBD1; abundance: NA
CDR3nt: TGCAGCGTTCTGACAGCCTTAGGAGGCTACACCTTC; CDR3aa: CSVLTALGGYTF; j_gene: TRBJ1-2; v_gene: TRBV29-1; d_gene: NA; abundance: NA
CDR3nt: TGCGCCAGCAGCCAAGAGAGTACGGTCTATGGCTACACCTTC; CDR3aa: CASSQESTVYGYTF; j_gene: TRBJ1-2; v_gene: TRBV4-1; d_gene: NA; abundance: NA
CDR3nt: TGTGCCAGCACTCCCATGGAGCAGTACTTC; CDR3aa: CASTPMEQYF; j_gene: TRBJ2-7; v_gene: TRBV12-3/TRBV12-4; d_gene: NA; abundance: NA
CDR3nt: TGTGCCAGCTCACCACCGGCAGATTATAACTATGGCTACACCTTC; CDR3aa: CASSPPADYNYGYTF; j_gene: TRBJ1-2; v_gene: TRBV18; d_gene: NA; abundance: NA
CDR3nt: TGTGCCAGCAGCTTCCTAGGGACCGGGGAGCTGTTTTTT; CDR3aa: CASSFLGTGELFF; j_gene: TRBJ2-2; v_gene: TRBV5-6; d_gene: NA; abundance: NA
CDR3nt: TGTGCCAGCTCGGCTAGCGGGGGGTCCGGTCGGGATACGCAGTATTTT; CDR3aa: CASSASGGSGRDTQYF; j_gene: TRBJ2-3; v_gene: TRBV9; d_gene: TRBD2; abundance: once
CDR3nt: TGTGCCAGCAGTGGGCCAGCGCCGCTCGTGTTCTTC; CDR3aa: CASSGPAPLVFF; j_gene: TRBJ2-1; v_gene: TRBV2; d_gene: NA; abundance: NA
CDR3nt: TGTGCCAGCAGTTTAGACAGCCAAGAGACCCAGTACTTC; CDR3aa: CASSLDSQETQYF; j_gene: TRBJ2-5; v_gene: TRBV12-3/TRBV12-4; d_gene: NA; abundance: once
CDR3nt: TGTGCCAGCAGCCAAGACGGGGGACAAGAGACCCAGTACTTC; CDR3aa: CASSQDGGQETQYF; j_gene: TRBJ2-5; v_gene: TRBV3-1; d_gene: NA; abundance: NA
CDR3nt: TGTGCCAGCAGTTACGCTACCTCCGGGACTAGCGACGTGGAGACCCAGTACTTC; CDR3aa: CASSYATSGTSDVETQYF; j_gene: TRBJ2-5; v_gene: TRBV6-2/TRBV6-3; d_gene: TRBD2; abundance: NA
CDR3nt: TGTGCCAGCAGCTCCGGGACTAGCGGATCCTACAATGAGCAGTTCTTC; CDR3aa: CASSSGTSGSYNEQFF; j_gene: TRBJ2-1; v_gene: TRBV7-6; d_gene: TRBD2; abundance: NA
CDR3nt: TGCAGTGCTGGTCTTGACGACTCCTACGAGCAGTACTTC; CDR3aa: CSAGLDDSYEQYF; j_gene: TRBJ2-7; v_gene: TRBV20-1; d_gene: NA; abundance: NA
CDR3nt: TGTGCCAGCAGCTGGGACAGGGAAACTGAAGCTTTCTTT; CDR3aa: CASSWDRETEAFF; j_gene: TRBJ1-1; v_gene: TRBV11-2; d_gene: TRBD1; abundance: NA
CDR3nt: TGTGCCAGCAGCTTAGTGGGGACAGAAGGCTACGAGCAGTACTTC; CDR3aa: CASSLVGTEGYEQYF; j_gene: TRBJ2-7; v_gene: TRBV7-8; d_gene: TRBD1; abundance: medium-sized
CDR3nt: TGTGCCAGCAGCCTTAGTGGGGTACGGGAGACCCAGTACTTC; CDR3aa: CASSLSGVRETQYF; j_gene: TRBJ2-5; v_gene: TRBV7-2; d_gene: NA; abundance: NA
CDR3nt: TGCGCCAGCAGCGACGGCGAAGGGAGGGCTTCCCAAGAGACCCAGTACTTC; CDR3aa: CASSDGEGRASQETQYF; j_gene: TRBJ2-5; v_gene: TRBV5-1; d_gene: TRBD2; abundance: NA
CDR3nt: TGTGCCAGCAGCGGACAGCGAAGCTCCTACGAGCAGTACTTC; CDR3aa: CASSGQRSSYEQYF; j_gene: TRBJ2-7; v_gene: TRBV6-5; d_gene: NA; abundance: once
CDR3nt: TGTGCCAGCAGCTTAGAACGGCCCCGGACAGGGCAGTACTTC; CDR3aa: CASSLERPRTGQYF; j_gene: TRBJ2-7; v_gene: TRBV7-2; d_gene: TRBD1; abundance: NA
CDR3nt: TGTGCCAGCAGCCCCCGCGGTACAGGCCGCACAGATACGCAGTATTTT; CDR3aa: CASSPRGTGRTDTQYF; j_gene: TRBJ2-3; v_gene: TRBV9; d_gene: NA; abundance: NA